Listed here is a single T cell receptor (beta chain). The antigen remains undetermined. Treatment denoted: approximately nine-day PBMC culture with coronavirus spike peptide pools or control peptides (ViraFEST assay). Each well received 2 million or so PBMCs, cultured with around 10 IU/ml IL-2 and approximately 10 ug/ml peptide pools. Scientists separated out CD4+ T cells through negative selection following 10 days in culture. The sample is drawn from a study of vaccination and CD4 T cells after COVID-19. Study-wide background: Cellular stimulation was performed using overlapping spike peptides derived from SARS-CoV-2, HCoV-NL63, HCoV-OC43 and HCoV-229E.

The CDR3 is made up of 13 amino acids. Trimming stripped 3 bases from V and 0 bases from J, with 7 bases between. Germline V gene sequence: CDR1 DFQATT, CDR2 SNEGSKA (reference sequence). Cultured CD4+ T-cell DNA underwent Oncomine TCR Beta short-read sequencing. MiXCR was run by TCRdb on the PCR reads, yielding one entry per CDR3 protein. The sample yields around 15,000 distinct CDR3 sequences, about 55% seen once. The study's findings and limits: Only after vaccination were a median 86.3% of convalescents' reactive clones seen.

The chain links TRBV20-1 to TRBJ2-3, with D perhaps matching TRBD2 (5 bases). Input material: CD4+ T cells from blood, cultured in vitro. The sequence came from a human donor who had recovered from COVID-19. Written as DNA, the CDR3 is TGCAGTGCTAGGAGAGGGAGCACAGATACGCAGTATTTT. This codes for CSARRGSTDTQYF.